This entry is about one T cell receptor (beta chain). Trimming cost V 3 bases and J 6 bases; bases outside gene matches: 9. Germline loops: CDR1 LNHDA, CDR2 SQIVND (reference sequence). CDR3 length: 16 amino acids. The sample belongs to a study of T-cell memory formation after mild COVID-19. Each CDR3 protein is one row after TCRdb ran MiXCR on the 5' RACE reads. Among hundreds of thousands of distinct CDR3 sequences listed, more than 15% were seen once. The specimen sequenced was PBMCs or a T cell subset sorted from them (not recorded which). The clonotype originates from a man younger than 30 who had mild COVID-19 (a few samples of this study predate the infection). Cell type and time point are not known. The genes are TRBV19 and TRBJ2-1; 9 bases align to TRBD1. The CDR3 DNA is TGTGCCAGTAGTATTCTTAGGACAGGGGCGTCCAATGAGCAGTTCTTC. Translating gives CASSILRTGASNEQFF.